This T cell receptor beta chain was retrieved from a study of shared clonotypes between healthy human individuals. Whole-study results and caveats: Clonotype sharing among donors likely depends on sequencing depth. With a few donors compared, 4.5% to 6.5% of naive CD4 clonotypes were shared.

Sequencing used immunoSEQ multiplex PCR; TCRdb keeps in-frame clones, though not all of them. The sample includes 2 million to 2.5 million clones, over 85% of them seen just once. This CDR3 spans 16 amino acids. Trimming left V 1 base short and J 1 base short, with 10 bases between. Germline lookup yields CDR1 SGHNT and CDR2 YENEEA. This clone has just one count. What it recognizes is unknown. The sequence derives from a man between 18 and 35 years old in good health. Some clones in this sample may be carry-over from other donors' samples. Input material: naive CD4+ T cells from PBMCs. Subset meaning: CD45RA+ positively selected. The J gene is TRBJ2-2, the V gene TRBV11-3; D gene ambiguous. The CDR3, as DNA: TGTGCCAGCAGCTTAGGGCTAGGTCGGAACACCGGGGAGCTGTTTTTT. As protein: CASSLGLGRNTGELFF. The full variable domain, rest sourced from reference TRBV11-3 and TRBJ2-2, is EAGVVQSPRYKIIEKKQPVAFWCNPISGHNTLYWYLQNLGQGPELLIRYENEEAVDDSQLPKDRFSAERLKGVDSTLKIQPAELGDSAVYLCASSLGLGRNTGELFFGEGSRLTVL.